The next 22 T cell receptor beta chains were all read from a single sample in a study of blood T cell repertoires in COVID-19. The assay was immunoSEQ multiplex PCR, and TCRdb's table has in-frame clones only and misses some. The sample lists 70,000 to 85,000 clones, roughly 80% occurring once. The sample taken for sequencing was peripheral blood. The receptors originated from a woman of 80 years or more with acute or convalescent COVID-19.

CDR3 amino acids: CASSWTRDRKETQYF. The CDR3 coding sequence is TGCGCCAGCAGCTGGACCAGGGACAGAAAAGAGACCCAGTACTTC. The chain is built from TRBV5-1 and TRBJ2-5; TRBD1 aligns across 7 bases. V lost 3 bases to trimming and J lost 3 bases; unmatched junction nucleotides: 8. There are 15 residues in the CDR3. The germline V gene encodes CDR1 SGHRS and CDR2 YFSETQ.

Ten or more counts support this clone. The gene calls are TRBV2 and TRBJ1-5, with D possibly TRBD1 on 5 matching bases. Germline V gene sequence: CDR1 SNHLY, CDR2 FYNNEI. V lost 6 bases and J 11 bases, leaving 20 bases between the germline ends. The length of the CDR3 is 14 residues. The CDR3 is CASRTGTSGGAQHF. In DNA form, the CDR3 reads TGTGCCAGCAGGACTGGGACCAGCGGGGGGGCCCAGCATTTT. The whole variable domain, remainder taken from reference TRBV2 and TRBJ1-5, is EPEVTQTPSHQVTQMGQEVILRCVPISNHLYFYWYRQILGQKVEFLVSFYNNEISEKSEIFDDQFSVERPDGSNFTLKIRSTKLEDSAMYFCASRTGTSGGAQHFGDGTRLSIL.

This chain links TRBV11-2 with TRBJ2-5; D is unresolved. Trimming stripped 0 bases from V and 5 bases from J, with 10 bases between. In germline, CDR1 is SGHAT, CDR2 FQNNGV. The CDR3 is made up of 14 amino acids. Here the CDR3 reads CASSLDQWLETQYF. The CDR3 DNA reads TGTGCCAGCAGCTTAGATCAGTGGTTGGAGACCCAGTACTTC. The variable domain in full, with the rest retrieved from reference TRBV11-2 and TRBJ2-5, is EAGVAQSPRYKIIEKRQSVAFWCNPISGHATLYWYQQILGQGPKLLIQFQNNGVVDDSQLPKDRFSAERLKGVDSTLKIQPAKLEDSAVYLCASSLDQWLETQYFGPGTRLLVL.

The chain links TRBV7-2 to TRBJ2-1; a possible D gene is TRBD2 (7 bases). CDR1 and CDR2 from the germline V gene are SGHTA and FQGNSA. Trimming took 1 base from V and 8 from J, leaving 12 bases between them. There are 14 residues in the CDR3. CDR3 in amino acids: CASSLGGGGYEQFF. The CDR3 DNA reads as TGTGCCAGCAGCTTAGGAGGGGGGGGGTATGAGCAGTTCTTC.

This sequence joins TRBV7-9 and TRBJ1-2; no clear D. The CDR3 spans 11 residues. V was pared by 4 bases and J by 2 bases, with 2 bases between. Germline values: CDR1 SEHNR, CDR2 FQNEAQ (reference sequence). The chain's CDR3 is CASSSNYGYTF. The CDR3 nucleotides read TGTGCCAGCAGCTCGAACTATGGCTACACCTTC.

This chain uses TRBV6-4 with TRBJ1-1, with D perhaps TRBD1 (5 bases). V was trimmed by 0 bases and J by 1 base, leaving 24 bases between them. The germline V gene has CDR1 MRHNA and CDR2 SNTAGT. This CDR3 contains 20 residues. CDR3 protein: CASSDSCIGVQAVANTEAFF. Here the CDR3 DNA reads TGTGCCAGCAGTGACTCGTGTATTGGGGTACAGGCGGTAGCGAACACTGAAGCTTTCTTT.

Regarding this clone: Additional DNA sequences in this sample encode the identical CDR3. This sequence joins TRBV6-4 and TRBJ1-1; D is unresolved. The CDR3 consists of 13 residues. The V gene's germline CDR1 is MRHNA and CDR2 SNTAGT. V was pared by 4 bases and J by 0 bases, with 6 bases between. For the CDR3, the DNA is TGTGCCAGCAGTGTGGAGATGAACACTGAAGCTTTCTTT. This translates into CASSVEMNTEAFF.

The chain carries TRBV6-5 and TRBJ1-6; 7 bases fit TRBD1. The germline V gene encodes CDR1 MNHEY and CDR2 SVGAGI. The CDR3 is 16 residues long. J was trimmed by 4 bases and V by 2 bases; bases with no gene match: 5. The CDR3 bases are TGTGCCAGCAGTTACCGGGACAGCCCGTATAATTCACCCCTCCACTTT. It specifies CASSYRDSPYNSPLHF.

Written as DNA, the CDR3 is TGTGCCACCAGCAGAGAAGTGGGACAGGGCTATTACAATGAGCAGTTCTTC. It codes for CATSREVGQGYYNEQFF. The V call is TRBV15, the J call TRBJ2-1; 9 bases agree with TRBD1. CDR1 LNHNV and CDR2 YYDKDF come from the germline V gene (reference sequence). CDR3 length: 17 residues. V lost 0 bases and J lost 4; bases outside the gene matches: 7.

The rearrangement joins TRBV4-3 to TRBJ2-2; possibly TRBD1 for D (6 bases). The V gene lost 1 base and the J gene lost 6 bases, with 12 bases spanning the gap. The CDR3 consists of 15 residues. Germline V gene data show CDR1 as LGHNA and CDR2 as YSLEER. The CDR3 region has the DNA TGCGCCAGCAGCCAAGGGACAGCCGGCTCCGGGGAGCTGTTTTTT. This sequence encodes CASSQGTAGSGELFF.

The chain has TRBV5-6 and TRBJ1-1; no reliable D call. Trimming removed 2 bases at V and 1 base at J, with 18 bases between. The CDR3 extends over 17 amino acids. The V gene's germline CDR1 is SGHDT and CDR2 YYEEEE. CDR3 loop: CASSLVGRRVRNTEAFF. CDR3 sequence (DNA): TGTGCCAGCAGCTTAGTTGGGAGACGGGTTAGGAACACTGAAGCTTTCTTT.

The chain joins TRBV3-1 (or the pseudogene TRBV3-2) to TRBJ2-5, with D possibly matching TRBD1 (8 bases). Trimming shortened V by 4 bases and J by 5 bases, and 14 bases separated the two germline ends. The CDR3 is 14 amino acids. Germline V gene data show CDR1 as LGHDT and CDR2 as YNNKEL (reference sequence). CDR3 region: CASSLQQGGETQYF. The CDR3 DNA reads as TGTGCCAGCAGCCTCCAACAGGGGGGGGAGACCCAGTACTTC.

The chain has TRBV27 and TRBJ1-2; 9 positions match TRBD1. V gave up 10 bases and J gave up 5 bases; unmatched junction bases: 11. Germline assignment: CDR1 MNHEY and CDR2 SMNVEV (reference sequence). This CDR3 has 14 residues. The DNA for the CDR3 is TGTGCCACCAGGACACAGGGGGCGTGGTATGGCTACACCTTC. This codes for CATRTQGAWYGYTF.

This chain links TRBV6-2 or TRBV6-3 with TRBJ2-7, with D possibly being TRBD1 (6 bases). Germline loops: CDR1 MNHEY, CDR2 SVGEGT. Between the trimmed V and J ends, which lost 5 bases and 9 bases, there was a span of 20 bases. The CDR3 extends over 14 amino acids. The CDR3 loop reads CASSLDRSSRGQYF. For the CDR3, the DNA is TGTGCCAGCAGTCTTGACAGGAGCTCGAGAGGGCAGTACTTC.

The chain recombines TRBV19 with TRBJ1-3; 10 bases match TRBD1. The V gene end was trimmed by 10 bases and the J gene end by 0 bases; junction bases not matched to a gene: 6. The germline CDR1 and CDR2 sequences are LNHDA and SQIVND (reference sequence). The CDR3 has 15 amino acids. The CDR3 DNA sequence: TGTGCCACCCGGGACAGGGGCACCTCTGGAAACACCATATATTTT. This translates into CATRDRGTSGNTIYF.

The genes are TRBV27 and TRBJ1-1, with 8 bases that match TRBD1. The junction had 11 bases not matched to a gene; V was cut back by 3 bases and J by 5 bases. The V gene's germline CDR1 is MNHEY and CDR2 SMNVEV (reference sequence). The CDR3 covers 16 residues. As DNA, the CDR3 is TGTGCCAGCAGTTTCCAGAGTACAGGGGGATATACTGAAGCTTTCTTT. Its protein is CASSFQSTGGYTEAFF.

V is TRBV2 and J is TRBJ2-3; a possible D gene is TRBD1 (5 bases). CDR3 length: 15 amino acids. The germline CDR1 and CDR2 sequences are SNHLY and FYNNEI. V lost 7 bases and J lost 3, with 17 bases in between. The CDR3 sequence is CASINRTPGTDTQYF. As DNA, the CDR3 is TGTGCCAGCATCAACCGGACCCCAGGGACAGATACGCAGTATTTT.

V usage is TRBV7-2 and J usage is TRBJ2-3; perhaps TRBD1 as D (6 bases). Germline assignment: CDR1 SGHTA and CDR2 FQGNSA. V was trimmed by 3 bases and J by 5 bases, leaving 15 bases between them. The CDR3 totals 15 residues. CDR3 residues: CASSFGRLGGDTQYF. The CDR3 coding sequence is TGTGCCAGCAGCTTTGGAAGGCTAGGGGGAGATACGCAGTATTTT.

This chain links TRBV12-3 or TRBV12-4 with TRBJ2-1; D may be TRBD2 (5 bases). V lost 5 bases and J 9 bases, leaving 8 bases between the germline ends. The CDR3 consists of 11 residues. The chain's CDR3 is CASSQRGEQFF. In DNA form, the CDR3 reads TGTGCCAGCAGTCAACGGGGTGAGCAGTTCTTC.

This chain connects TRBV6-2 or TRBV6-3 to TRBJ1-5, with D uncertain. V was clipped by 5 bases and J by 4 bases, with 15 bases between them. This CDR3 is 15 amino acids long. Germline V CDR1 and CDR2: MNHEY, SVGEGT. The CDR3 is CASSPRGVGNQPQHF. The CDR3 nucleotides are TGTGCCAGCAGTCCCCGCGGGGTGGGAAATCAGCCCCAGCATTTT.

In this sample, this clone turned up a few times. The chain combines TRBV9 with TRBJ2-1; D is undetermined. The CDR3 consists of 12 residues. Germline CDR1 reads SGDLS; CDR2 reads YYNGEE. V lost 0 bases to trimming and J lost 4 bases, with 2 bases between them. The CDR3: CASSVAYNEQFF. The CDR3 DNA sequence: TGTGCCAGCAGCGTAGCTTACAATGAGCAGTTCTTC.

The V and J genes are TRBV5-6 and TRBJ2-5, with a possible D match to TRBD1 (5 bases). Trimming took 1 base from V and 1 from J, leaving 8 bases between them. The germline CDR1 and CDR2 sequences are SGHDT and YYEEEE. The CDR3 length is 14 residues. The CDR3 here is CASSLLQGQETQYF. In nucleotides, the CDR3 is TGTGCCAGCAGCTTGCTCCAGGGCCAAGAGACCCAGTACTTC. Variable domain in full (rest from reference TRBV5-6 and TRBJ2-5): DAGVTQSPTHLIKTRGQQVTLRCSPKSGHDTVSWYQQALGQGPQFIFQYYEEEERQRGNFPDRFSGHQFPNYSSELNVNALLLGDSALYLCASSLLQGQETQYFGPGTRLLVL.